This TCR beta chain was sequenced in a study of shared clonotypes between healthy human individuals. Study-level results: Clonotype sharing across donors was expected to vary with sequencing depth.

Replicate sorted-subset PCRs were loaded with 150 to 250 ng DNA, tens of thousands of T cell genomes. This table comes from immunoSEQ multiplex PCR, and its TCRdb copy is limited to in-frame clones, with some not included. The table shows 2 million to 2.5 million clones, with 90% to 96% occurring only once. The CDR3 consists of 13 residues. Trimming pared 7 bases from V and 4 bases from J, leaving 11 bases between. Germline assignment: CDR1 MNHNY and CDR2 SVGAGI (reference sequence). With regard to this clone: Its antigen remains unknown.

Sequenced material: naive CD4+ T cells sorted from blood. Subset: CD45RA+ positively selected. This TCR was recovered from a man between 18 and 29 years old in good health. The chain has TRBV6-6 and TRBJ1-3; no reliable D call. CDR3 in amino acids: CASNPTPGNTIYF. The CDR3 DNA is TGTGCCAGCAATCCCACCCCCGGAAACACCATATATTTT.